This is a list of T cell receptor beta chains from one sample in a study of sequential checkpoint blockade in melanoma. The assay was immunoSEQ multiplex PCR, and TCRdb's table has in-frame clones only and misses some. Altogether roughly 3,400 clones are present, 24% being singletons, with the ten largest covering 9.5% to 13%. The specimen was tumor tissue (inferred from file names), collected from a patient given nivolumab and ipilimumab in sequence. These receptors originate from a human donor with melanoma. The CDR3 runs from the conserved cysteine through the conserved F or W. Fields, in order: D gene, J gene, V gene, clone size, CDR3 protein, CDR3 DNA. D genes are given only for firm matches. Expanded clones get a size class; other rows say once, few or many, or leave the size out.

. TRBJ2-2 TRBV11-3 medium-sized CASSLGRPNTGELFF TGTGCCAGCAGCTTAGGCAGGCCGAACACCGGGGAGCTGTTTTTT
. TRBJ1-4 TRBV6-8 few CASSLGLINEKLFF TGTGCCAGCAGCTTGGGACTCATAAATGAAAAACTGTTTTTT
TRBD1 TRBJ2-7 TRBV18 once CASSPPGQTYEQYF TGTGCCAGCTCACCACCGGGACAGACCTACGAGCAGTACTTC
TRBD1 TRBJ1-2 TRBV6-8 . CASSQGDYGYTF TGTGCCAGCAGTCAGGGGGACTATGGCTACACCTTC
TRBD1 TRBJ2-7 TRBV10-3 . CAISESGQVYEQYF TGTGCCATCAGTGAGTCGGGACAGGTCTACGAGCAGTACTTC
. TRBJ1-1 TRBV5-1 . CASSFQGENTEAFF TGCGCCAGCAGCTTCCAAGGGGAGAACACTGAAGCTTTCTTT
TRBD2 TRBJ2-3 TRBV6-8 many CASSYSSTSGGLTDTQYF TGTGCCAGCAGTTACTCGAGCACTAGCGGGGGCCTCACAGATACGCAGTATTTT
TRBD1 TRBJ1-2 TRBV29-1 . CSVGMTGGSYGYTF TGCAGCGTTGGAATGACAGGGGGCTCCTATGGCTACACCTTC
. TRBJ2-1 TRBV19 . CAREGASGGPNEQFF TGTGCCAGAGAGGGGGCTTCGGGGGGGCCCAATGAGCAGTTCTTC
. TRBJ1-2 TRBV14 . CASSPEASFYGYTF TGTGCCAGCAGCCCAGAGGCAAGTTTTTATGGCTACACCTTC
. TRBJ1-1 TRBV9 . CASSDVDGGLNTEAFF TGTGCCAGCAGCGATGTGGACGGAGGGTTGAACACTGAAGCTTTCTTT
. TRBJ2-1 TRBV11-3 medium-sized CASSLLASYNEQFF TGTGCCAGCAGCTTACTAGCGAGCTACAATGAGCAGTTCTTC